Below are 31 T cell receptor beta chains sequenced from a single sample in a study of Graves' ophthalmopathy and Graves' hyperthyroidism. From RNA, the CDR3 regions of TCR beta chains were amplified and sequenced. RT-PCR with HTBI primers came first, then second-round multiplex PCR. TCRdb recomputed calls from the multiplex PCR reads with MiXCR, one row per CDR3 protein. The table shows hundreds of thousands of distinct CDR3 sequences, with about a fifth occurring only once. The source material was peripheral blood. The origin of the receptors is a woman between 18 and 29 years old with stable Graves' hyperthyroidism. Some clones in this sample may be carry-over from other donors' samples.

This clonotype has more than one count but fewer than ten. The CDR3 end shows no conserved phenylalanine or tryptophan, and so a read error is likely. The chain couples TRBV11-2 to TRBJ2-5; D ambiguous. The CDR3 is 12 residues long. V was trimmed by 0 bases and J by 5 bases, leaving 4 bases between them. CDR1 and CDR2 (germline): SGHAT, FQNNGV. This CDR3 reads CASSLEGETQYS. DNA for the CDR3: TGTGCCAGCAGCTTAGAGGGGGAGACCCAGTACTCC.

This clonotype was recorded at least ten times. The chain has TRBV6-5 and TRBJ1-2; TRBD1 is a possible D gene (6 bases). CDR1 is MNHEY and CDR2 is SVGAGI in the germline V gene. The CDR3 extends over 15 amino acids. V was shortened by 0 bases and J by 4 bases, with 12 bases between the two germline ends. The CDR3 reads CASSYSRGYVYGYTF. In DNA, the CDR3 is TGTGCCAGCAGTTACTCCAGGGGTTACGTCTATGGCTACACCTTC.

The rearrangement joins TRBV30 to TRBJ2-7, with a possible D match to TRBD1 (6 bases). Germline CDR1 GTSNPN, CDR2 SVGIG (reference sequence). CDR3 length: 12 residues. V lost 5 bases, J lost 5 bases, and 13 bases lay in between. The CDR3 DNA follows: TGTGCCTGGGCCCTAACAGGGAACGAGCAGTACTTC. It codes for CAWALTGNEQYF.

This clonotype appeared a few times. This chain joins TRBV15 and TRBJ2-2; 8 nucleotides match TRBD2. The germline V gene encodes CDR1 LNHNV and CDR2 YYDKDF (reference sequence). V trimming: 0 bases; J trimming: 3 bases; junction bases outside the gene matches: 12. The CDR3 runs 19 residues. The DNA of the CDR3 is TGTGCCACCAGCAGAGATTCGGATTACGCGGGGGGATACACCGGGGAGCTGTTTTTT. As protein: CATSRDSDYAGGYTGELFF.

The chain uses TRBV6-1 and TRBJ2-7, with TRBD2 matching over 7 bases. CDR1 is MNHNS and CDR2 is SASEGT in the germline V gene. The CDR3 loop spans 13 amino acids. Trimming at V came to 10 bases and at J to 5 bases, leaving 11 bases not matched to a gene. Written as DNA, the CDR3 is TGTGCCACGGGGGGTAGCCTGACCCACGAGCAGTACTTC. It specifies CATGGSLTHEQYF.

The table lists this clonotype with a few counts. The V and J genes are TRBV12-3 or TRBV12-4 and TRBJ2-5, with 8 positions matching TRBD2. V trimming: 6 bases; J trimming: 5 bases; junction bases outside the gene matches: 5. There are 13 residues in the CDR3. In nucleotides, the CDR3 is TGTGCCAGCAGGGCGGGGGGATACGAGACCCAGTACTTC. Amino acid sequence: CASRAGGYETQYF.

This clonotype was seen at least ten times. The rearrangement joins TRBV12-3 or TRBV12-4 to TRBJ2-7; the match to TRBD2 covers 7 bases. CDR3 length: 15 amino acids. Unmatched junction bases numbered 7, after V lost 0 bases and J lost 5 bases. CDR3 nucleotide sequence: TGTGCCAGCAGTTTAGCTCGCGGGAGTCGGAACGAGCAGTACTTC. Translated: CASSLARGSRNEQYF.

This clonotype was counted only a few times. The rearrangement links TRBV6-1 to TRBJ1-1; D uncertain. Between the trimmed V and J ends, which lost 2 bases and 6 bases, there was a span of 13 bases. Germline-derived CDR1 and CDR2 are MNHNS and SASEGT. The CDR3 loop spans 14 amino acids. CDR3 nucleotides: TGTGCCAGCAGTGAAAACGGAGAGTTCGCTGAAGCTTTCTTT. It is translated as CASSENGEFAEAFF.

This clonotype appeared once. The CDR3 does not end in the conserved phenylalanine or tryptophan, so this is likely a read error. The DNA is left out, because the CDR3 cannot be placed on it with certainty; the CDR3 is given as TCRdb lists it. CDR3 region: CASSYSEGWNGYSY. This chain uses TRBV6-5 with TRBJ1-2. Germline CDR1 is MNHEY and CDR2 is SVGAGI. The CDR3 comprises 14 residues, both ends counted.

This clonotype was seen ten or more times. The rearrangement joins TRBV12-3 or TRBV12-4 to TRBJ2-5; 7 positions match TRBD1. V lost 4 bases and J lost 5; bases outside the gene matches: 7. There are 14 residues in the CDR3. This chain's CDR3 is CASSSQGMHETQYF. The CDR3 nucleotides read TGTGCCAGCAGTTCACAGGGGATGCATGAGACCCAGTACTTC.

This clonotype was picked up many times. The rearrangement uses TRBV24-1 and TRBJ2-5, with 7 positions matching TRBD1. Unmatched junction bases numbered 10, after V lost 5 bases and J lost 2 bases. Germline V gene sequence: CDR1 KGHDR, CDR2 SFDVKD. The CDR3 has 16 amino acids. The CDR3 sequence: CATSGHGWDRQETQYF. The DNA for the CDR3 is TGTGCCACCAGTGGCCATGGTTGGGACAGACAAGAGACCCAGTACTTC.

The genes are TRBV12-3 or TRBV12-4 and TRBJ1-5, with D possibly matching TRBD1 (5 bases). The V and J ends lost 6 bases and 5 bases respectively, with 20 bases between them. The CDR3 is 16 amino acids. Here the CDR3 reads CASSPLGGGSYQPQHF. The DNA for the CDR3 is TGTGCCAGCAGCCCTCTTGGGGGGGGTAGTTATCAGCCCCAGCATTTT.

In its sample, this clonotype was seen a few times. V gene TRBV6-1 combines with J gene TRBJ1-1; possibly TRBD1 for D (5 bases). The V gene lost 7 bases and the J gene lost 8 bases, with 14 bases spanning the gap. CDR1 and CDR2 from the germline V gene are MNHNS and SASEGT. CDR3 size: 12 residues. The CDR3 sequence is CASIDYRFEAFF. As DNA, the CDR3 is TGTGCCAGCATTGACTACAGGTTCGAAGCTTTCTTT.

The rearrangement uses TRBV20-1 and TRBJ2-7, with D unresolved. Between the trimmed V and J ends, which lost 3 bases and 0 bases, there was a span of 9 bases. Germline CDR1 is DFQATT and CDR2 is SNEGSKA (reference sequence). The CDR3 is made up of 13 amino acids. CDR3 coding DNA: TGCAGTGCTAGGGCGGAAAACTCCTACGAGCAGTACTTC. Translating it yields CSARAENSYEQYF.

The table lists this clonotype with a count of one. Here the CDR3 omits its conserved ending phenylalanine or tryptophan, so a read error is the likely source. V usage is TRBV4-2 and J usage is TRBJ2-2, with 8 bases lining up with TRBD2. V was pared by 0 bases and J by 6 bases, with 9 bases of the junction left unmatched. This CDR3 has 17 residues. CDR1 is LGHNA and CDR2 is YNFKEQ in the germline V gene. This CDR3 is CASSQDRKRERAGELFL. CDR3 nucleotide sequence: TGTGCCAGCAGCCAAGACAGGAAGCGGGAGAGGGCCGGGGAGCTGTTTCTT.

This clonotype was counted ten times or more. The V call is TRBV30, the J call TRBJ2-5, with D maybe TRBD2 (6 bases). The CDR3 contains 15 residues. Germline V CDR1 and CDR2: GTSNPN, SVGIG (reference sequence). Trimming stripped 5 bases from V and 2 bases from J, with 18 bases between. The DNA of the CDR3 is TGTGCCTGGGGAAGAGTGGGAGGTCCGCAAGAGACCCAGTACTTC. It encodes CAWGRVGGPQETQYF. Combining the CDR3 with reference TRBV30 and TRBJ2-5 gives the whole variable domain SQTIHQWPATLVQPVGSPLSLECTVEGTSNPNLYWYRQAAGRGLQLLFYSVGIGQISSEVPQNLSASRPQDRQFILSSKKLLLSDSGFYLCAWGRVGGPQETQYFGPGTRLLVL.

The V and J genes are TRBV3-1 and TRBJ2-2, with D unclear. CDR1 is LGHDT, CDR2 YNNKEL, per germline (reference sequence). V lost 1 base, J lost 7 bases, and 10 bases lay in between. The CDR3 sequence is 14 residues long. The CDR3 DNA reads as TGTGCCAGCAGCCAAGGTAGCTACAGCGGGGAGCTGTTTTTT. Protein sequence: CASSQGSYSGELFF.

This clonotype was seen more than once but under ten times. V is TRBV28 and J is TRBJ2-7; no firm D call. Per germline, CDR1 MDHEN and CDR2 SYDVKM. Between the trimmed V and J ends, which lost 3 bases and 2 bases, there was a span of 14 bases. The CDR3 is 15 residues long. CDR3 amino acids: CASSFTDSVAYEQYF. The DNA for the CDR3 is TGTGCCAGCAGTTTCACAGACTCCGTGGCCTACGAGCAGTACTTC.

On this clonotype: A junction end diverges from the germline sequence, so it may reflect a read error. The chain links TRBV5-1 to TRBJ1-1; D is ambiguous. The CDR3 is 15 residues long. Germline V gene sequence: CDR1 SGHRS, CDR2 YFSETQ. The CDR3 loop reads CASTPEVGRNAEAFF. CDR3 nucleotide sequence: TGCGCCAGCACCCCGGAGGTGGGCAGGAACGCTGAAGCTTTCTTT.

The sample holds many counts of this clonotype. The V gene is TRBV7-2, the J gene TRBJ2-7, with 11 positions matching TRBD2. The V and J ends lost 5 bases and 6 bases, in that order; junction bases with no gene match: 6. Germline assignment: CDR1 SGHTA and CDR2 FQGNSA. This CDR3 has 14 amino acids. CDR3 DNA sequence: TGTGCCAGCAGCAAGGGAGGGACTAGCGGCGAGCAGTACTTC. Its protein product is CASSKGGTSGEQYF.

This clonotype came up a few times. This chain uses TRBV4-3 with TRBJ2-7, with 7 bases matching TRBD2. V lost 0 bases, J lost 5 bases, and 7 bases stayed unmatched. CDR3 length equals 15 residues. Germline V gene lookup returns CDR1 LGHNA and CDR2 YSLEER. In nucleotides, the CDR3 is TGCGCCAGCAGCCAAGAAGGGAGGGAATTTGACGAGCAGTACTTC. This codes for CASSQEGREFDEQYF.

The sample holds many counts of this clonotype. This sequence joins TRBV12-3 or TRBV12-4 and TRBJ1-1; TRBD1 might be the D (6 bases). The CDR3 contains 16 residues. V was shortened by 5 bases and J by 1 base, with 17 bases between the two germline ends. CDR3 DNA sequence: TGTGCCAGCAGTACAGGCCCCGGGACACCGAACACTGAAGCTTTCTTT. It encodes CASSTGPGTPNTEAFF.

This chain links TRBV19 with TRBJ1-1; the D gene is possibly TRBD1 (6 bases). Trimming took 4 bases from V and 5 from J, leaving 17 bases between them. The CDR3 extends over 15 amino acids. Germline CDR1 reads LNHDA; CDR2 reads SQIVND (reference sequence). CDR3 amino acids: CASSRVRGGLTEAFF. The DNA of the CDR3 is TGTGCCAGTAGTAGAGTACGAGGGGGACTAACTGAAGCTTTCTTT.

CDR3 coding DNA: TGTGCCAGCAGCTTAAAAGGGATCGAGCAGTACTTC. As protein: CASSLKGIEQYF. The V gene is TRBV7-8, the J gene TRBJ2-7; D is undetermined. The V and J ends lost 2 bases and 6 bases respectively, with 8 bases between them. This CDR3 contains 12 residues. Germline-derived CDR1 and CDR2 are SGHVS and FQNEAQ.

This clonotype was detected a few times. This chain's CDR3 is CAGRDTPQETQYF. The CDR3 DNA reads TGTGCCGGCCGGGACACACCACAAGAGACCCAGTACTTC. The gene calls are TRBV6-1 and TRBJ2-5, with D perhaps TRBD1 (6 bases). V lost 11 bases, J lost 2 bases, and 15 bases lay in between. The CDR3 spans 13 residues. CDR1 and CDR2 from the germline V gene are MNHNS and SASEGT.

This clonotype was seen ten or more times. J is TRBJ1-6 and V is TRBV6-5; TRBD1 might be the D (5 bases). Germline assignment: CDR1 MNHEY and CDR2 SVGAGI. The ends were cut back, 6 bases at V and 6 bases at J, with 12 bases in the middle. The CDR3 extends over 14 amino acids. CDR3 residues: CASRQDSSNSPLHF. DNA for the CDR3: TGTGCCAGCAGACAGGACTCTTCTAATTCACCCCTCCACTTT.

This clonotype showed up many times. The CDR3 bases are TGTGCCAGCAGTGTAAATGGGGGCGGGAATAATTCACCCCTCCACTTT. It is translated as CASSVNGGGNNSPLHF. The chain combines TRBV2 with TRBJ1-6, with D maybe TRBD1 (6 bases). This CDR3 is built from 16 residues. With 4 bases removed from V and 5 bases from J, the gap between germline ends came to 15 bases. Germline CDR1 SNHLY, CDR2 FYNNEI.

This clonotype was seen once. The CDR3 loop is CASSERTGLNYEQYF. Written as DNA, the CDR3 is TGTGCCAGCAGTGAACGAACAGGCCTGAACTACGAGCAGTACTTC. The chain uses TRBV6-1 and TRBJ2-7, with D possibly TRBD1 on 5 matching bases. Deletions cut 2 bases from V and 3 bases from J, with 14 bases between. CDR3 length: 15 amino acids. Germline V gene lookup returns CDR1 MNHNS and CDR2 SASEGT.

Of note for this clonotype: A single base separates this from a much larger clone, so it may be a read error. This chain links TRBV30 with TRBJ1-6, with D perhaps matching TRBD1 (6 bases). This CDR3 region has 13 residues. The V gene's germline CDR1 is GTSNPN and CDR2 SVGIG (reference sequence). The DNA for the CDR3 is TGTACCTGGAGGGGGACCGGGCATTCACCCCTCCACTTT. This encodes CTWRGTGHSPLHF.

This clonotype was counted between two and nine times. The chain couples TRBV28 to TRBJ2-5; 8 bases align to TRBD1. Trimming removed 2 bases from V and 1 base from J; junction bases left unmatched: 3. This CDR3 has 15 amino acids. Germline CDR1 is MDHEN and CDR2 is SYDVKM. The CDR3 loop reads CASSLDGTGQETQYF. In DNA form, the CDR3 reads TGTGCCAGCAGTTTAGACGGGACAGGCCAAGAGACCCAGTACTTC.

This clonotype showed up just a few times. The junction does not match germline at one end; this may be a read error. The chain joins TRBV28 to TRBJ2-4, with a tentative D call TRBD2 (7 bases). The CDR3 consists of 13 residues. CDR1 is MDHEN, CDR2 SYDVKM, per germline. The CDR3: CASSPGGQNIKYF. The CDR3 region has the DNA TGTGCCAGCAGCCCGGGGGGACAAAACATTAAGTACTTC.